This is a list of T cell receptor beta chains from one sample in a study of cytomegalovirus exposure and HLA in healthy donors. TCRdb's table, derived via immunoSEQ multiplex PCR, lists solely in-frame clones and lacks some. The sample yields some 140,000 clones, 80% seen once. The material sequenced was PBMCs. The source is a man aged 25 to 40 in good health and CMV-seronegative. The conserved cysteine and the conserved F or W are not part of the CDR3 here. Each record gives: J gene, V gene, clone size, CDR3 protein. Clone size is shown for a subset of rows, as once, few, many or a class of expanded clone.

TRBJ2-6 | TRBV9 | - | ASSVDIRGGANVLT
TRBJ2-7 | TRBV9 | - | ASSVASGDAYEQY
TRBJ1-5 | TRBV5-8 | few | ASSWDSYSNQPQH
TRBJ2-1 | TRBV4-3 | - | ASSQEIGRSYNEQF
TRBJ1-1 | TRBV28 | once | ASRGAGAEAF
TRBJ1-2 | TRBV29-1 | - | SVVQGYGYT
TRBJ1-2 | TRBV28 | few | ASSRTPTVGYT
TRBJ2-3 | TRBV5-1 | once | ASSFLADMGDTQY
TRBJ1-1 | TRBV18 | - | ASSSRTAQNTEAF
TRBJ2-1 | TRBV19 | - | ASSRGQLHEQF
TRBJ1-5 | TRBV9 | - | ASSVGGRGQPQH
TRBJ2-6 | TRBV7-9 | - | ASSARTGTSGANVLT
TRBJ2-7 | TRBV4-2 | few | ASSERLAEPYEQY
TRBJ1-1 | TRBV30 | - | AWSRSEAF
TRBJ1-2 | TRBV5-1 | - | ASSPGPNNYGYT
TRBJ2-2 | TRBV27 | - | ASSLKGGKSSGELF
TRBJ2-1 | TRBV27 | - | ASGLSGNSYNEQF
TRBJ2-5 | TRBV13 | - | ASSTGTSGRKTQY
TRBJ2-7 | TRBV6-1 | - | ASSGRLADYEQY
TRBJ1-1 | TRBV19 | - | ASSSRDRSEAF
TRBJ2-7 | TRBV27 | few | ASSTTGNYEQY
TRBJ1-4 | TRBV6-4 | - | ASRSAATNEKLF
TRBJ2-1 | TRBV7-9 | - | ASSLVGRGYNEQF
TRBJ2-7 | TRBV7-2 | - | ASSLAVGEQY
TRBJ2-3 | TRBV7-9 | - | SSSLPAGNTQY